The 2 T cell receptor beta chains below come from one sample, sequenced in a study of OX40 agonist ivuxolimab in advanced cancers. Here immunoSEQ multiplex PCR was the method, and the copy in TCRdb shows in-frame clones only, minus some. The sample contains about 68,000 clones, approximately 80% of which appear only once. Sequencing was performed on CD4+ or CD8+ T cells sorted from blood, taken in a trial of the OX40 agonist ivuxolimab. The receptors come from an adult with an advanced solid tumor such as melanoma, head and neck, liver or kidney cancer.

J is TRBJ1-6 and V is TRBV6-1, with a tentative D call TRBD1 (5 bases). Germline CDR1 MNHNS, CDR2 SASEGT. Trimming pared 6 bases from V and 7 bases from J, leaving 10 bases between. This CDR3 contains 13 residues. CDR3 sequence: CASRLKGNSPLHF. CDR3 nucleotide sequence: TGTGCCAGCAGATTGAAGGGGAATTCACCCCTCCACTTT.

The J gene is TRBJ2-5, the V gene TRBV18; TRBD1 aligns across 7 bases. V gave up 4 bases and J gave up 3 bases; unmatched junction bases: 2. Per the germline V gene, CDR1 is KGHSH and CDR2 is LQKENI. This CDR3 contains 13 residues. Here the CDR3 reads CASSRGQEETQYF. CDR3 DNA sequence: TGTGCCAGCTCACGCGGACAGGAAGAGACCCAGTACTTC.